Following are 15 T cell receptor beta chains from one sample sequenced in a study of TIL therapy for anti-PD-1-resistant metastatic lung cancer. The libraries were made with immunoSEQ v3. Clones were sequenced by immunoSEQ multiplex PCR, and TCRdb holds only the in-frame ones, with some missing. The table has tens of thousands of clones, roughly 70% seen once; the top ten hold under 7.5%. Time point specified: pre-treatment sample, taken before nivolumab and TIL therapy. The sample in question was blood, obtained at baseline. Receptors were obtained from a person aged 25 to 85 with non-small cell lung cancer.

V and J are TRBV5-6 and TRBJ1-6, with no clear D. The ends were cut back, 3 bases at V and 10 bases at J, with 20 bases in the middle. The CDR3 is 16 amino acids. Germline V lookup: CDR1 SGHDT, CDR2 YYEEEE. CDR3 nucleotides: TGTGCCAGCAGCTCCTCCCCGGGATTCCGTTACTCACCCCTCCACTTT. Protein: CASSSSPGFRYSPLHF.

V usage is TRBV9 and J usage is TRBJ1-2; 8 positions match TRBD1. Trimming removed 4 bases from V and 7 bases from J; junction bases left unmatched: 12. The CDR3 covers 15 residues. Germline V gene data show CDR1 as SGDLS and CDR2 as YYNGEE. CDR3 sequence reads: CASSSRTGPSGGYTF. The CDR3 DNA reads TGTGCCAGCAGCTCCCGGACAGGGCCGTCGGGTGGCTACACCTTC. The full variable domain, its missing parts supplied by reference TRBV9 and TRBJ1-2, is DSGVTQTPKHLITATGQRVTLRCSPRSGDLSVYWYQQSLDQGLQFLIQYYNGEERAKGNILERFSAQQFPDLHSELNLSSLELGDSALYFCASSSRTGPSGGYTFGSGTRLTVV.

This clone has only one observation. In DNA form, the CDR3 reads TGTGCCAGTAGCCGCGGACTTTTTACGCAGTATTTT. This codes for CASSRGLFTQYF. This chain connects TRBV19 to TRBJ2-3, with a possible D match to TRBD2 (5 bases). The ends were cut back, 6 bases at V and 8 bases at J, with 12 bases in the middle. Germline CDR1 reads LNHDA; CDR2 reads SQIVND (reference sequence). The CDR3 length is 12 residues. Together with reference TRBV19 and TRBJ2-3, the CDR3 gives the full variable domain: DGGITQSPKYLFRKEGQNVTLSCEQNLNHDAMYWYRQDPGQGLRLIYYSQIVNDFQKGDIAEGYSVSREKKESFPLTVTSAQKNPTAFYLCASSRGLFTQYFGPGTRLTVL.

The chain joins TRBV29-1 to TRBJ2-7; D ambiguous. This CDR3 contains 13 residues. The V end lost 3 bases, the J end lost 1 base, and 10 bases lay between the germline ends. Germline CDR1 reads SQVTM; CDR2 reads ANQGSEA. CDR3 region: CSVESRSSYEQYF. The DNA for the CDR3 is TGCAGCGTTGAGTCTCGCTCTTCCTACGAGCAGTACTTC.

This clone was detected only once. The V gene is TRBV6-5, the J gene TRBJ2-1, with 14 bases fitting TRBD2. Germline V gives CDR1 MNHEY, CDR2 SVGAGI. V trimming: 5 bases; J trimming: 10 bases; junction bases outside the gene matches: 7. CDR3 size: 15 residues. The CDR3 nucleotides read TGTGCCAGCAGTCCGGGACTAGCGGGAGTAAGGGAGCAGTTCTTC. Encoded protein: CASSPGLAGVREQFF.

This clone appeared a single time. The rearrangement uses TRBV6-5 and TRBJ1-2; D is uncertain. This CDR3 comprises 14 residues. Trimming removed 0 bases from V and 0 bases from J, with 5 bases in between. Germline values: CDR1 MNHEY, CDR2 SVGAGI. CDR3 DNA: TGTGCCAGCAGTTACTCACGGACTAACTATGGCTACACCTTC. This codes for CASSYSRTNYGYTF.

V gene TRBV9 combines with J gene TRBJ2-4, with 7 bases that match TRBD2. Unmatched junction bases numbered 5, after V lost 0 bases and J lost 8 bases. CDR3 length: 14 residues. Germline assignment: CDR1 SGDLS and CDR2 YYNGEE. The CDR3 is CASSVGGSSDIQYF. The CDR3 nucleotides are TGTGCCAGCAGCGTAGGCGGGAGTAGCGACATTCAGTACTTC.

V usage is TRBV9 and J usage is TRBJ2-1; D is unresolved. Trimming left V 2 bases short and J 2 bases short, with 2 bases between. There are 12 residues in the CDR3. Per germline, CDR1 SGDLS and CDR2 YYNGEE. This CDR3 reads CASSVTYNEQFF. The CDR3 nucleotides are TGTGCCAGCAGCGTGACCTACAATGAGCAGTTCTTC.

This chain links TRBV28 with TRBJ2-7, with D uncertain. Between the trimmed V and J ends, which lost 5 bases and 4 bases, there was a span of 6 bases. CDR3 size: 11 residues. In germline, CDR1 is MDHEN, CDR2 SYDVKM. The CDR3 is CASSLRYEQYF. Here the CDR3 DNA reads TGTGCCAGCAGTCTCCGTTACGAGCAGTACTTC.

This clone was seen more than once but under ten times. V usage is TRBV19 and J usage is TRBJ1-2; D is undetermined. Germline V gene lookup returns CDR1 LNHDA and CDR2 SQIVND (reference sequence). This CDR3 contains 15 residues. The ends were cut back, 1 base at V and 4 bases at J, with 13 bases in the middle. Written as DNA, the CDR3 is TGTGCCAGTAGTATAGGTAGACGGCAGGCCTATGGCTACACCTTC. Translation: CASSIGRRQAYGYTF.

V and J are TRBV10-3 and TRBJ1-1; TRBD1 matches at 7 bases. With V trimmed by 11 bases and J by 1 base, 7 bases remained unmatched. This CDR3 spans 13 amino acids. CDR1 is ENHRY, CDR2 SYGVKD, per germline. CDR3 region: CAASGTANTEAFF. The CDR3 DNA reads as TGTGCCGCCTCCGGGACAGCGAACACTGAAGCTTTCTTT.

The genes are TRBV4-1 and TRBJ2-3, with D perhaps matching TRBD2 (5 bases). CDR3 length equals 15 residues. V lost 4 bases, J lost 1 base, and 12 bases lay in between. Germline CDR1 reads MGHRA; CDR2 reads YSYEKL. This CDR3 reads CASSPSAGRTDTQYF. CDR3 bases: TGCGCCAGCAGCCCGTCCGCGGGCCGCACAGATACGCAGTATTTT.

The genes are TRBV5-8 and TRBJ2-5; possible D gene TRBD2, 6 bases. V was pared by 0 bases and J by 2 bases, with 14 bases between. CDR1 is SGHTS, CDR2 YDEGEE, per germline. The CDR3 has 16 residues. Written as DNA, the CDR3 is TGTGCCAGCAGCTTGGGGGGCGGGATGCGGCAAGAGACCCAGTACTTC. Residues: CASSLGGGMRQETQYF.

The chain carries TRBV5-1 and TRBJ2-7, with 10 nucleotides matching TRBD1. The CDR3 spans 13 residues. With V trimmed by 5 bases and J by 5 bases, 4 bases remained unmatched. Germline V gives CDR1 SGHRS, CDR2 YFSETQ. The CDR3 nucleotides read TGCGCCAGCAGGGGGACAGGGGTCCACGAGCAGTACTTC. Amino acid sequence: CASRGTGVHEQYF.

The chain carries TRBV6-5 and TRBJ2-7, with D possibly TRBD1 on 5 matching bases. The ends were cut back, 4 bases at V and 7 bases at J, with 8 bases in the middle. Per germline, CDR1 MNHEY and CDR2 SVGAGI. This CDR3 has 11 amino acids. CDR3 nucleotide sequence: TGTGCCAGCAGTTGGGGCACTGAGCAGTACTTC. It is translated as CASSWGTEQYF.